The entry below gives a single TCR beta chain sequence along with its context. This specimen comes from a study of blood T cells in healthy people across ages. PCR was performed a second time for about 7 to 12 cycles using a sample-barcoded 5' primer and a J-beta primer mix. TCRdb re-derived calls from the 5' RACE reads in MiXCR, one entry per CDR3 protein. The sample carries roughly 700,000 distinct CDR3 sequences, about 32% recorded once. The CDR3 contains 16 residues. The germline V and J ends were trimmed by 4 bases and 9 bases, with 21 bases remaining between them. The V gene's germline CDR1 is MNHEY and CDR2 SMNVEV (reference sequence).

Sequencing was done on a sample of blood. The chain employs TRBV27 and TRBJ2-2; perhaps TRBD1 as D (6 bases). The TCR originated in a woman aged 80 or over in good health. The CDR3 is CASSSSGTQRTRELFF. In nucleotides, the CDR3 is TGTGCCAGCAGTTCCTCCGGGACACAAAGGACCAGGGAGCTGTTTTTT.